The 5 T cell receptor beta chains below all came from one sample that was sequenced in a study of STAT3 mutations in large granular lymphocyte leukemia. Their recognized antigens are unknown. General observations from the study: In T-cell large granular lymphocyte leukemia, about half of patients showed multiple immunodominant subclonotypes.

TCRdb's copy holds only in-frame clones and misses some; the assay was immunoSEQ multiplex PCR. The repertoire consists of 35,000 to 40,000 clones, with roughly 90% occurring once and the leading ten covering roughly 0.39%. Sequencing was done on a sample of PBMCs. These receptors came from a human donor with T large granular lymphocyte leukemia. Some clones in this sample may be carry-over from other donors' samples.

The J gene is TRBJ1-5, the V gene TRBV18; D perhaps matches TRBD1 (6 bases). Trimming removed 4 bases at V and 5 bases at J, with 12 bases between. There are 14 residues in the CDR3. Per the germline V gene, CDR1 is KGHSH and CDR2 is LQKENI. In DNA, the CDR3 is TGTGCCAGCTCACTTTCCGGGACACATCAGCCCCAGCATTTT. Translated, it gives CASSLSGTHQPQHF. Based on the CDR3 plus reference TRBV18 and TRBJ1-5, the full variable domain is NAGVMQNPRHLVRRRGQEARLRCSPMKGHSHVYWYRQLPEEGLKFMVYLQKENIIDESGMPKERFSAEFPKEGPSILRIQQVVRGDSAAYFCASSLSGTHQPQHFGDGTRLSIL.

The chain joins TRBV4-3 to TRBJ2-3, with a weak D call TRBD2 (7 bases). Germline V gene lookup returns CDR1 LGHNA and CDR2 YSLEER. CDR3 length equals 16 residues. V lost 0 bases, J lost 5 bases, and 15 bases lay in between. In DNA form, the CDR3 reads TGCGCCAGCAGCCAAGAGGGGGGGGGCACGGGAGATACGCAGTATTTT. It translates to CASSQEGGGTGDTQYF.

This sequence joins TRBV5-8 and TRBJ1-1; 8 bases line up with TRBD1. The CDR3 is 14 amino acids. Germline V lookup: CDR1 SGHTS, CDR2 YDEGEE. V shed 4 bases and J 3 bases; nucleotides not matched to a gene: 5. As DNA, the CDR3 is TGTGCCAGCAGCGGGGCAGGGGGCTACACTGAAGCTTTCTTT. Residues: CASSGAGGYTEAFF.

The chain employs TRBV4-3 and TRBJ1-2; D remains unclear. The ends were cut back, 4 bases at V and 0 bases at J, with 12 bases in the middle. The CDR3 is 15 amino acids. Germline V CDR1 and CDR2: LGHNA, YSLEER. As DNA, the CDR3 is TGCGCCAGCAGCCTTGATACCAGAGCTAACTATGGCTACACCTTC. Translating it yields CASSLDTRANYGYTF.

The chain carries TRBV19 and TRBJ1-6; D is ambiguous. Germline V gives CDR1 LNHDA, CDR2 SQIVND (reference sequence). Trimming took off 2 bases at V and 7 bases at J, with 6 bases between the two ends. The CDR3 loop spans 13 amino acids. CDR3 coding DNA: TGTGCCAGTAGTATACGCGGGAATTCACCCCTCCACTTT. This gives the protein CASSIRGNSPLHF.